These 25 T cell receptor beta chains were sequenced from one sample in a study of blood T cells in healthy people across ages. With a J-beta primer mix and a sample-barcoded 5' primer, a second PCR ran 7 to 11 cycles. MiXCR was run by TCRdb on the 5' RACE reads, yielding one entry per CDR3 protein. This table holds around 1,500,000 distinct CDR3 sequences, roughly 30% found once. The sequenced sample consisted of blood. The receptor source for this set is a woman younger than 45 in good health.

The rearrangement joins TRBV20-1 to TRBJ1-2, with a possible D match to TRBD1 (5 bases). The ends were cut back, 6 bases at V and 5 bases at J, with 10 bases in the middle. CDR1 is DFQATT, CDR2 SNEGSKA, per germline (reference sequence). This CDR3 is 11 amino acids long. The CDR3 DNA follows: TGCAGTGCGGGGACTGTTTATGGCTACACCTTC. Protein product: CSAGTVYGYTF.

The chain employs TRBV12-5 and TRBJ1-2; possibly TRBD1 for D (5 bases). CDR1 LGHNT and CDR2 FRNRAP come from the germline V gene. This CDR3 region has 16 residues. Trimming took off 6 bases at V and 6 bases at J, with 23 bases between the two ends. CDR3 sequence: CASGHTSRELLHGYTF. The CDR3 DNA sequence: TGTGCTAGTGGCCACACCAGCAGGGAGCTACTCCATGGCTACACCTTC.

This chain connects TRBV6-6 to TRBJ2-1; 8 bases align to TRBD1. V lost 7 bases and J lost 6; bases outside the gene matches: 11. This CDR3 is built from 15 residues. Looked up from germline, CDR1 is MNHNY and CDR2 is SVGAGI (reference sequence). CDR3 sequence: CASTPGQAEVNEQFF. DNA for the CDR3: TGTGCCAGCACCCCGGGACAGGCCGAGGTCAATGAGCAGTTCTTC.

The chain couples TRBV7-9 to TRBJ2-5; D perhaps matches TRBD2 (7 bases). The CDR3 is 15 amino acids. The germline V gene encodes CDR1 SEHNR and CDR2 FQNEAQ (reference sequence). The V gene lost 5 bases and the J gene lost 5 bases, with 18 bases spanning the gap. The CDR3 sequence: CASSLSRGAPETQYF. The CDR3 DNA follows: TGTGCCAGCAGCCTCTCCCGGGGGGCGCCTGAGACCCAGTACTTC.

This clonotype came up many times. The rearrangement uses TRBV6-2 or TRBV6-3 and TRBJ2-3, with a weak D call TRBD2 (5 bases). Trimming pared 2 bases from V and 10 bases from J, leaving 16 bases between. Germline V CDR1 and CDR2: MNHEY, SVGEGT. This CDR3 contains 14 residues. The CDR3 region is CASSYMDSQVPQYF. DNA for the CDR3: TGTGCCAGCAGTTACATGGACTCCCAAGTACCGCAGTATTTT.

This clonotype was seen only a few times. The gene calls are TRBV7-2 and TRBJ2-1; 10 bases align to TRBD2. The CDR3 is 16 amino acids. Per germline, CDR1 SGHTA and CDR2 FQGNSA. V trimming: 0 bases; J trimming: 10 bases; junction bases outside the gene matches: 9. The CDR3 protein is CASSLAVLAGSREQFF. The CDR3, as DNA: TGTGCCAGCAGCTTAGCGGTACTAGCGGGGAGTCGGGAGCAGTTCTTC.

This clonotype was counted a few times. This chain links TRBV20-1 with TRBJ2-5; 7 nucleotides agree with TRBD2. The length of the CDR3 is 14 residues. Losses at the gene ends were 5 bases for V and 2 bases for J; bases not matched to a gene: 8. The V gene's germline CDR1 is DFQATT and CDR2 SNEGSKA (reference sequence). The CDR3 coding sequence is TGCAGTGCTGGACTGGGGACTACACAAGAGACCCAGTACTTC. Translated: CSAGLGTTQETQYF.

To note about this clonotype: A much larger clone is a single base away; this may be a read error. This chain connects TRBV5-1 to TRBJ2-1, with 7 nucleotides matching TRBD2. The CDR3 totals 16 residues. Germline CDR1 and CDR2: SGHRS and YFSETQ. The CDR3 DNA sequence: TGCGCCAGCAGCTTGGCGGGGGGAGACCTTTACAGTGAGCAGTTCTTC. Translated: CASSLAGGDLYSEQFF. The full variable domain, in which reference TRBV5-1 and TRBJ2-1 provide the parts outside the CDR3, is KAGVTQTPRYLIKTRGQQVTLSCSPISGHRSVSWYQQTPGQGLQFLFEYFSETQRNKGNFPGRFSGRQFSNSRSEMNVSTLELGDSALYLCASSLAGGDLYSEQFFGPGTRLTVL.

This clonotype has at least ten counts. The rearrangement links TRBV7-9 to TRBJ2-1; the D gene is possibly TRBD1 (5 bases). Germline V CDR1 and CDR2: SEHNR, FQNEAQ (reference sequence). The CDR3 sequence is 15 residues long. Trimming cost V 3 bases and J 2 bases, with 11 bases left between them. The CDR3 DNA is TGTGCCAGCAGCTTCGGAGACAGCCCCTACAATGAGCAGTTCTTC. Its translation is CASSFGDSPYNEQFF.

This clonotype was seen at least ten times. The chain joins TRBV29-1 to TRBJ1-2; tentatively, D is TRBD1 (5 bases). Germline CDR1 is SQVTM and CDR2 is ANQGSEA. The CDR3 is 12 residues long. V lost 1 base and J lost 6, with 9 bases in between. CDR3 nucleotides: TGCAGCGTTGAAGGGGGGAGTCATGGCTACACCTTC. The encoded protein is CSVEGGSHGYTF.

The chain has TRBV6-6 and TRBJ2-7; a weak D match, TRBD1 (7 bases). The CDR3 runs 14 residues. The germline V and J ends were trimmed by 4 bases and 3 bases, with 13 bases remaining between them. Germline CDR1 MNHNY, CDR2 SVGAGI (reference sequence). The CDR3 bases are TGTGCCAGCAGTTCGACCAGGGGGGACTACGAGCAGTACTTC. Translating it yields CASSSTRGDYEQYF.

This clonotype was counted a few times. V is TRBV7-8 and J is TRBJ2-7; D may correspond to TRBD1 or TRBD2 (5 bases each). The length of the CDR3 is 16 residues. CDR1 SGHVS and CDR2 FQNEAQ come from the germline V gene. The germline V and J ends were trimmed by 3 bases and 4 bases, with 19 bases remaining between them. The DNA of the CDR3 is TGTGCCAGCAGCTTGGGGGACCAGACTTTTGTTTACGAGCAGTACTTC. This sequence encodes CASSLGDQTFVYEQYF.

This clonotype was seen many times. The V and J genes are TRBV6-2 or TRBV6-3 and TRBJ2-7, with TRBD1 matching over 7 bases. Germline lookup yields CDR1 MNHEY and CDR2 SVGEGT. With V trimmed by 4 bases and J by 3 bases, 6 bases remained unmatched. The CDR3 totals 14 residues. DNA of the CDR3: TGTGCCAGCAGTTCCGAGGGGGCAGACTACGAGCAGTACTTC. Protein sequence: CASSSEGADYEQYF.

This clonotype appeared a few times. The CDR3 DNA reads as TGTGCCATCAGTGACCCGGGACACCCGAACACTGAAGCTTTCTTT. This codes for CAISDPGHPNTEAFF. The rearrangement joins TRBV10-3 to TRBJ1-1, with D possibly being TRBD1 (6 bases). Per the germline V gene, CDR1 is ENHRY and CDR2 is SYGVKD. With 3 bases removed from V and 1 base from J, the gap between germline ends came to 12 bases. CDR3 length: 15 residues.

The chain couples TRBV3-1 to TRBJ1-3; TRBD1 matches at 8 bases. Germline V gives CDR1 LGHDT, CDR2 YNNKEL (reference sequence). The V segment lost 4 bases and the J segment 3 bases; nucleotides outside the gene matches: 5. The CDR3 runs 15 residues. The CDR3: CASSLDRGIGNTIYF. The DNA for the CDR3 is TGTGCCAGCAGCCTCGACAGGGGCATTGGAAACACCATATATTTT.

This clonotype has more than one count but fewer than ten. This chain connects TRBV27 to TRBJ2-5, with 13 positions matching TRBD2. This CDR3 region has 15 residues. Trimming removed 5 bases from V and 2 bases from J; junction bases left unmatched: 2. Germline-derived CDR1 and CDR2 are MNHEY and SMNVEV (reference sequence). In nucleotides, the CDR3 is TGTGCCAGCAGTGCGACTAGCGGGAGGCAAGAGACCCAGTACTTC. Translation: CASSATSGRQETQYF.

The chain couples TRBV6-2 or TRBV6-3 to TRBJ2-7; 9 positions agree with TRBD2. The CDR3 has 15 amino acids. In germline, CDR1 is MNHEY, CDR2 SVGEGT. V lost 6 bases and J lost 2; bases outside the gene matches: 8. CDR3 sequence reads: CASSYLAGPTYEQYF. The CDR3 DNA sequence: TGTGCCAGCAGCTATCTAGCGGGGCCTACCTACGAGCAGTACTTC.

This clonotype has a handful of counts. The chain combines TRBV6-6 with TRBJ2-7; 8 bases are shared with TRBD1. J gave up 6 bases and V 0 bases, and 4 bases lay outside the gene matches. Germline V gives CDR1 MNHNY, CDR2 SVGAGI (reference sequence). This CDR3 comprises 14 residues. CDR3 DNA: TGTGCCAGCAGTTACTCGACAGGGGCGGTCGAGCAGTACTTC. It specifies CASSYSTGAVEQYF.

The J gene is TRBJ2-5, the V gene TRBV29-1; D perhaps matches TRBD1 (6 bases). CDR3 length equals 14 residues. Germline assignment: CDR1 SQVTM and CDR2 ANQGSEA. The V and J ends lost 3 bases and 0 bases respectively, with 11 bases between them. The CDR3 DNA reads TGCAGCGTTGAGGGGGACAAGTACCAAGAGACCCAGTACTTC. This sequence encodes CSVEGDKYQETQYF.

The sample holds a few counts of this clonotype. V gene TRBV6-1 combines with J gene TRBJ2-1, with 14 bases lining up with TRBD2. Unmatched junction bases numbered 11, after V lost 4 bases and J lost 3 bases. CDR3 length: 19 residues. Germline CDR1 MNHNS, CDR2 SASEGT. The DNA for the CDR3 is TGTGCCAGCAGTGCCCCCATCCCGACTAGCGGGGGGGTCTACAATGAGCAGTTCTTC. Translated, it gives CASSAPIPTSGGVYNEQFF.

This clonotype was counted a few times. This chain links TRBV7-9 with TRBJ2-5; 10 positions agree with TRBD2. This CDR3 has 17 residues. The germline V gene encodes CDR1 SEHNR and CDR2 FQNEAQ (reference sequence). V shed 3 bases and J 2 bases; nucleotides not matched to a gene: 9. The DNA of the CDR3 is TGTGCCAGCAGCTTGTTTTTAACTAGCGGGGCTCAAGAGACCCAGTACTTC. This translates into CASSLFLTSGAQETQYF.

This clonotype was seen a few times. V and J are TRBV6-6 and TRBJ2-7; 8 positions agree with TRBD1. The CDR3 contains 14 residues. Germline V CDR1 and CDR2: MNHNY, SVGAGI (reference sequence). J was trimmed by 4 bases and V by 6 bases; bases with no gene match: 8. The chain's CDR3 is CASRGNGQGYEQYF. DNA for the CDR3: TGTGCCAGCAGGGGAAACGGACAGGGATACGAGCAGTACTTC.

V and J are TRBV4-1 and TRBJ2-5; maybe TRBD2 (5 bases). Germline V lookup: CDR1 MGHRA, CDR2 YSYEKL. This CDR3 has 17 residues. The germline V and J ends were trimmed by 1 base and 11 bases, with 26 bases remaining between them. The CDR3: CASSQVLERFSYNEQYF. The CDR3 coding sequence is TGCGCCAGCAGCCAAGTTCTGGAGCGGTTCTCCTACAATGAGCAGTACTTC.

The chain recombines TRBV12-3 or TRBV12-4 with TRBJ2-7, with D perhaps matching TRBD1 or TRBD2 (5 bases each). The end of the DNA fits TRBJ2-5 better, so the J call may be wrong. CDR3 length: 14 residues. The CDR3 coding sequence is TGTGCCAGCAGTTCGCCCTTGTGGGGGGAGACCCAGTACTTC. Translation gives CASSSPLWGETQYF.

This clonotype has only a few counts. This chain connects TRBV30 to TRBJ2-7; D is unresolved. In germline, CDR1 is GTSNPN, CDR2 SVGIG (reference sequence). The CDR3 totals 12 residues. Trimming pared 3 bases from V and 6 bases from J, leaving 12 bases between. In DNA form, the CDR3 reads TGTGCCTGGAGCTTTAGGGCCTCCGAGCAGTACTTC. This encodes CAWSFRASEQYF.